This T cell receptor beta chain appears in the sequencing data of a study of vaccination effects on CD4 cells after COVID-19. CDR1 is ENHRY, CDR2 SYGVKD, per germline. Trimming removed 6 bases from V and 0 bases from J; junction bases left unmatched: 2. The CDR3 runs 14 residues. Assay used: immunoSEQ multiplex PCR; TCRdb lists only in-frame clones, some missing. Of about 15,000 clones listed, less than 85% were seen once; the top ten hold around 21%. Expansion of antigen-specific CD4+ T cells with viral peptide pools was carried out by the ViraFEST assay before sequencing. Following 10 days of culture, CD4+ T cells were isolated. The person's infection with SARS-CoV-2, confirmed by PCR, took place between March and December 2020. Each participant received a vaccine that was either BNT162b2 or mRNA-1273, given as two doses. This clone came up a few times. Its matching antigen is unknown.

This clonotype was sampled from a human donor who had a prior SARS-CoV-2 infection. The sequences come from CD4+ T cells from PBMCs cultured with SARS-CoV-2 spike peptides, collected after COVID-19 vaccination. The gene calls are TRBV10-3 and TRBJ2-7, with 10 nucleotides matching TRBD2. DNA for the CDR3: TGTGCCATCAGAGGACTAGCGGCCTCCTACGAGCAGTACTTC. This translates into CAIRGLAASYEQYF.